The entry below gives a single TCR beta chain sequence along with its context. Its antigen is not known. J was trimmed by 3 bases and V by 5 bases; bases with no gene match: 2. Per germline, CDR1 MDHEN and CDR2 SYDVKM. CDR3 length equals 13 residues. Repertoires were generated with immunoSEQ multiplex PCR, while TCRdb's copy carries only in-frame clones and drops some. The sample yields approximately 150,000 clones, less than 90% seen once. Time point indicated: blood 4 weeks post-SBRT, at nephrectomy. Treatment specified: 15 Gy SBRT to primary tumor, nephrectomy 4 weeks later. The entry originates in a study of radiation and T cells in renal cell carcinoma. General study findings and limits: In blood, top tumor clones expanded by 2 weeks, shrinking by 4.

Sequenced material: blood, taken from a patient whose treatment included radiotherapy and nephrectomy. The TCR originated in a woman aged 50 to 60 with renal cell carcinoma. This chain links TRBV28 with TRBJ2-5, with 8 nucleotides matching TRBD2. CDR3 in amino acids: CASSNSGEETQYF. CDR3 DNA: TGTGCCAGCAGTAATAGCGGGGAAGAGACCCAGTACTTC.